The clone carrying this T cell receptor (beta chain) was seen more than once but under ten times. The antigen remains unidentified. TCR beta cDNA libraries had unique molecular identifiers. TCRdb ran MiXCR on the PCR reads and lists one entry per CDR3 protein. Of 170,000 or so distinct CDR3 sequences listed, approximately 30% were seen once; the top ten hold roughly 1.6%. The sample is drawn from a study of post-analysis software for immune sequencing data. Whole-study context: Included among the disease courses, which were recorded for the cohort, were relapsing-remitting, secondary progressive and progressive-relapsing multiple sclerosis.

CDR1 and CDR2 from the germline V gene are KGHSH and LQKENI. The V gene lost 1 base and the J gene lost 5 bases, with 6 bases spanning the gap. The CDR3 covers 13 residues. Points from the study as a whole: Samples sharing a preparation batch grouped tightly together when assessed by F measure. Roughly 5 TRBV segments were significantly more frequent in patients than in controls. TRBV5-6, TRBV5-1 and TRBV20-1 were among these segments.

This clonotype was obtained from a girl between 10 and 17 years old with multiple sclerosis. Sample: blood. V usage is TRBV18 and J usage is TRBJ1-5, with no clear D. The CDR3 here is CASSPHKDQPQHF. In DNA, the CDR3 is TGTGCCAGCTCACCACATAAAGATCAGCCCCAGCATTTT.